A single sample is the source of the 14 T cell receptor beta chains below, sequenced in a study of Tregs in tolerant kidney transplant recipients (dated by TCRdb to between 2018 and 2021). The library came from the immunoSEQ multiplex PCR assay. This is the immuneACCESS table as TCRdb keeps it, with only in-frame sequences that have V and J called. A part of the clones is gone; compared with another copy, unresolved V genes explain less than half, and the rest is unexplained. For this sample there are over 50,000 clones; about 86% appear just once. Under 6.5% of the sample is held by the ten biggest clonotypes. The sample taken for sequencing was CD4+ T cells from blood. These TCRs come from a human donor in good health.

Only a few counts were recorded for this clone. The chain links TRBV5-6 to TRBJ2-5; tentatively, D is TRBD1 or TRBD2 (5 bases each). V lost 4 bases to trimming and J lost 7 bases, with 14 bases between them. The CDR3 has 13 amino acids. CDR1 is SGHDT and CDR2 is YYEEEE in the germline V gene. CDR3 region: CASSSRDQRTQYF. CDR3 coding DNA: TGTGCCAGCAGCAGCCGGGACCAACGGACCCAGTACTTC. Full variable domain (missing parts from reference TRBV5-6 and TRBJ2-5): DAGVTQSPTHLIKTRGQQVTLRCSPKSGHDTVSWYQQALGQGPQFIFQYYEEEERQRGNFPDRFSGHQFPNYSSELNVNALLLGDSALYLCASSSRDQRTQYFGPGTRLLVL.

V and J are TRBV5-4 and TRBJ2-5, with D perhaps assigned TRBD1 or TRBD2 (5 bases each). Trimming took 4 bases from V and 3 from J, leaving 13 bases between them. This CDR3 comprises 14 residues. The V gene's germline CDR1 is SGHNT and CDR2 YYREEE (reference sequence). The CDR3 is CASSTGTREETQYF. CDR3 nucleotides: TGTGCCAGCAGCACCGGGACCCGGGAAGAGACCCAGTACTTC.

The chain uses TRBV18 and TRBJ2-1, with 13 bases lining up with TRBD2. From germline, CDR1 is KGHSH and CDR2 LQKENI. The CDR3 runs 15 residues. V lost 4 bases to trimming and J lost 9 bases; unmatched junction nucleotides: 6. CDR3 coding DNA: TGTGCCAGCTCACTCGGACTAGCGGGAGAAGTTGAGCAGTTCTTC. As protein: CASSLGLAGEVEQFF.

This chain connects TRBV5-1 to TRBJ2-3; the match to TRBD1 covers 12 bases. The CDR3 is made up of 16 amino acids. Germline V gene sequence: CDR1 SGHRS, CDR2 YFSETQ. Losses at the gene ends were 0 bases for V and 4 bases for J; bases not matched to a gene: 3. DNA for the CDR3: TGCGCCAGCAGCTTGGTGGGGACAGGGGGCGCAGATACGCAGTATTTT. The encoded protein is CASSLVGTGGADTQYF. The entire variable domain, with the rest obtained from reference TRBV5-1 and TRBJ2-3, is as follows: KAGVTQTPRYLIKTRGQQVTLSCSPISGHRSVSWYQQTPGQGLQFLFEYFSETQRNKGNFPGRFSGRQFSNSRSEMNVSTLELGDSALYLCASSLVGTGGADTQYFGPGTRLTVL.

The chain recombines TRBV11-1 with TRBJ2-3; no reliable D call. The germline V gene encodes CDR1 SGHAT and CDR2 FQDESV (reference sequence). This CDR3 region has 12 residues. The ends were cut back, 4 bases at V and 6 bases at J, with 8 bases in the middle. The CDR3 coding sequence is TGTGCCAGCAGCTACCTGAGGGATACGCAGTATTTT. Its translation: CASSYLRDTQYF.

J is TRBJ1-1 and V is TRBV7-2; D remains unclear. V gave up 2 bases and J gave up 5 bases, with 15 bases separating them. The CDR3 extends over 15 amino acids. Germline V gene data show CDR1 as SGHTA and CDR2 as FQGNSA. CDR3 residues: CASSLWALSETEAFF. The CDR3 nucleotides read TGTGCCAGCAGCTTATGGGCTTTATCCGAGACTGAAGCTTTCTTT.

The genes are TRBV27 and TRBJ2-1; a possible D gene is TRBD1 (7 bases). CDR3 length: 13 residues. Per germline, CDR1 MNHEY and CDR2 SMNVEV (reference sequence). V lost 8 bases to trimming and J lost 6 bases, with 14 bases between them. CDR3 bases: TGTGCCAGCCGGGACAGCGGGCTCAATGAGCAGTTCTTC. The encoded protein is CASRDSGLNEQFF.

This clone was counted only a few times. The gene calls are TRBV20-1 and TRBJ1-3; no clear D gene. V was shortened by 7 bases and J by 0 bases, with 4 bases between the two germline ends. Germline assignment: CDR1 DFQATT and CDR2 SNEGSKA (reference sequence). This CDR3 contains 11 residues. CDR3 nucleotide sequence: TGCAGTGGGAACTCTGGAAACACCATATATTTT. This gives the protein CSGNSGNTIYF.

The chain uses TRBV5-1 and TRBJ2-2, with D possibly TRBD2 on 6 matching bases. The CDR3 is made up of 17 amino acids. Germline V gene data show CDR1 as SGHRS and CDR2 as YFSETQ. The V and J ends lost 4 bases and 1 base respectively, with 17 bases between them. The CDR3 DNA follows: TGCGCCAGCAGCCCCAATTCGGGCGGGAAGAACACCGGGGAGCTGTTTTTT. It yields the protein CASSPNSGGKNTGELFF.

V and J are TRBV12-5 and TRBJ2-5, with unresolved D. Germline-derived CDR1 and CDR2 are LGHNT and FRNRAP. There are 13 residues in the CDR3. Trimming took off 2 bases at V and 5 bases at J, with 9 bases between the two ends. The chain's CDR3 is CASGLSPRETQYF. CDR3 DNA: TGTGCTAGTGGTTTGTCCCCGCGGGAGACCCAGTACTTC.

This chain connects TRBV6-6 to TRBJ1-6; possibly TRBD1 for D (6 bases). V gave up 2 bases and J gave up 9 bases, with 14 bases separating them. Germline CDR1 and CDR2: MNHNY and SVGAGI (reference sequence). CDR3 length: 15 amino acids. In DNA form, the CDR3 reads TGTGCCAGCAGTTACCGGGGGGCGGGTGGTTCACCCCTCCACTTT. Amino acid sequence: CASSYRGAGGSPLHF.

The chain combines TRBV27 with TRBJ2-3, with 15 positions matching TRBD2. Germline CDR1 reads MNHEY; CDR2 reads SMNVEV (reference sequence). V lost 6 bases, J lost 7 bases, and 17 bases stayed unmatched. The length of the CDR3 is 19 residues. CDR3 sequence reads: CASSRPGLAGGGSPHTQYF. The CDR3 bases are TGTGCCAGCAGCAGACCGGGACTAGCGGGGGGAGGGTCGCCGCATACGCAGTATTTT.

The chain combines TRBV27 with TRBJ1-4; possible D gene TRBD1, 5 bases. The V gene lost 10 bases and the J gene lost 4 bases, with 13 bases spanning the gap. Germline values: CDR1 MNHEY, CDR2 SMNVEV (reference sequence). The CDR3 runs to 13 residues. CDR3 sequence: CATGRQSNEKLFF. The CDR3 region has the DNA TGTGCCACAGGGAGACAGAGTAATGAAAAACTGTTTTTT.

The V call is TRBV9, the J call TRBJ2-7; TRBD1 might be the D (6 bases). Looked up from germline, CDR1 is SGDLS and CDR2 is YYNGEE. The CDR3 consists of 15 residues. With 0 bases removed from V and 6 bases from J, the gap between germline ends came to 16 bases. The CDR3 DNA reads TGTGCCAGCAGCGTAGATGCAGGGGCATATCTCGAGCAGTACTTC. Amino acid sequence: CASSVDAGAYLEQYF. The full variable domain, in which reference TRBV9 and TRBJ2-7 provide the parts outside the CDR3, is DSGVTQTPKHLITATGQRVTLRCSPRSGDLSVYWYQQSLDQGLQFLIQYYNGEERAKGNILERFSAQQFPDLHSELNLSSLELGDSALYFCASSVDAGAYLEQYFGPGTRLTVT.